The 3 T cell receptor beta chains given below trace back to one sample, sequenced in a study of T-cell reconstitution after alpha-beta-depleted transplantation in children. A library of TCRbeta sequences, prepared with unique molecular identifiers, was generated. In TCRdb, the PCR reads were re-called with MiXCR into one record per CDR3 protein. The sample contains fewer than 550,000 distinct CDR3 sequences, approximately 11% of which appear only once. Sequencing was performed on PBMCs from the stem cell graft donor, taken from the stem cell graft. The receptors shown here come from a human donor who donated a stem cell graft to a child with acute myeloid leukemia.

As regards this clonotype: The junction and the germline gene differ at one end; a read error may be behind it. The chain joins TRBV5-1 to TRBJ2-3, with 10 bases aligning to TRBD1. In germline, CDR1 is SGHRS, CDR2 YFSETQ. This CDR3 comprises 16 residues. The CDR3 DNA is TGCGCCAGCAGCGGAGGGACAGGGGAAGGAGCAGATACGCTGTATTTT. Translation: CASSGGTGEGADTLYF.

This clonotype was recorded a few times. The chain carries TRBV12-3 or TRBV12-4 and TRBJ1-5; D gene ambiguous. V dropped 5 bases and J dropped 5 bases, with 7 bases sitting between them. The CDR3 totals 12 residues. Written as DNA, the CDR3 is TGTGCCAGCAGTGGCGACCATCAGCCCCAGCATTTT. Its translation: CASSGDHQPQHF.

The chain employs TRBV29-1 and TRBJ2-4; D is perhaps TRBD1 or TRBD2 (5 bases each). CDR3 size: 13 residues. Germline lookup yields CDR1 SQVTM and CDR2 ANQGSEA. Trimming removed 2 bases at V and 5 bases at J, with 10 bases between. CDR3 protein: CSVEMGTQNIQYF. CDR3 nucleotides: TGCAGCGTTGAAATGGGGACCCAAAACATTCAGTACTTC. Full variable domain (missing parts from reference TRBV29-1 and TRBJ2-4): SAVISQKPSRDICQRGTSLTIQCQVDSQVTMMFWYRQQPGQSLTLIATANQGSEATYESGFVIDKFPISRPNLTFSTLTVSNMSPEDSSIYLCSVEMGTQNIQYFGAGTRLSVL.